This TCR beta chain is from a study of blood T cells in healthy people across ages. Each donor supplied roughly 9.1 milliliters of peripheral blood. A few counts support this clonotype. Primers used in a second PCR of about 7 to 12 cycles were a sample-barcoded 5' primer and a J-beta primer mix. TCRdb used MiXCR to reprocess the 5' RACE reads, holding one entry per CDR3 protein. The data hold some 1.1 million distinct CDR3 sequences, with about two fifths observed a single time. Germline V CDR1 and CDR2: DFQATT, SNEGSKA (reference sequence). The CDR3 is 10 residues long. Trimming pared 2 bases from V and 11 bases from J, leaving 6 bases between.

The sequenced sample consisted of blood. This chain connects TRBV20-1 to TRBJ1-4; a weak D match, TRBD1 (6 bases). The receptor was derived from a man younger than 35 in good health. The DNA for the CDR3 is TGCAGTGCTAGAAGGGGGAAACTGTTTTTT. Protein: CSARRGKLFF.